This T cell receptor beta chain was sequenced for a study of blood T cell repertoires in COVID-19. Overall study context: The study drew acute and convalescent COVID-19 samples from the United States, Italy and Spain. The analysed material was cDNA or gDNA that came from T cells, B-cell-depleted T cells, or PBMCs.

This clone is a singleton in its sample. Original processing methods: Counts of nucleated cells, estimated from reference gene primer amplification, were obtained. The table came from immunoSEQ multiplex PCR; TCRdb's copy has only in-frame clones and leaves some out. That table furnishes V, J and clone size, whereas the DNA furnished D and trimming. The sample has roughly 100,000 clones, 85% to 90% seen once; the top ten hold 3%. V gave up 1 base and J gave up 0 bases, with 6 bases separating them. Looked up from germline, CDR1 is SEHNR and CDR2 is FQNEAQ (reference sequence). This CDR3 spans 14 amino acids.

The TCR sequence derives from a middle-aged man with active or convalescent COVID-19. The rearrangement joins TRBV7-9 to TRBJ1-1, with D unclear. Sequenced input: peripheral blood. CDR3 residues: CASSLDNMNTEAFF. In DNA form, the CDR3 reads TGTGCCAGCAGCTTAGACAACATGAACACTGAAGCTTTCTTT.